One and the same sample provided the 27 T cell receptor beta chains below, sequenced in a study of beta chain features in type 1 diabetes. As every portion of the isolated RNA was reverse transcribed, the sequencing read expressed TCRB transcripts. Repertoires were generated with immunoSEQ multiplex PCR, while TCRdb's copy carries only in-frame clones and drops some. The data hold under 150,000 clones, with about 7% observed a single time. The sample consisted of central memory CD4+ T cells from blood. The receptors originated from a woman in her 30s in good health.

This clone was found a few times. The V gene is TRBV5-1, the J gene TRBJ1-4; a weak D match, TRBD1 (5 bases). This CDR3 has 14 amino acids. Germline lookup yields CDR1 SGHRS and CDR2 YFSETQ. V was clipped by 2 bases and J by 11 bases, with 16 bases between them. The CDR3 DNA reads as TGCGCCAGCAGCTTCAGGGAAGGGATAGACAAACTGTTTTTT. It codes for CASSFREGIDKLFF.

This clone has just a few counts. This chain links TRBV9 with TRBJ2-7, with TRBD1 identical over 7 bases. V shed 2 bases and J 0 bases; nucleotides not matched to a gene: 5. The germline V gene encodes CDR1 SGDLS and CDR2 YYNGEE. The CDR3 extends over 15 amino acids. The CDR3 DNA reads TGTGCCAGCAGCGTGGGGGACAGACTCTCCTACGAGCAGTACTTC. Residues: CASSVGDRLSYEQYF.

This clone was detected only a few times. The chain has TRBV18 and TRBJ1-1; tentatively, D is TRBD1 (6 bases). This CDR3 is 13 amino acids long. Trimming cost V 6 bases and J 4 bases, with 12 bases left between them. CDR1 and CDR2 (germline): KGHSH, LQKENI. The CDR3 region is CASSPGHITEAFF. The DNA of the CDR3 is TGTGCCAGCTCCCCGGGACACATCACTGAAGCTTTCTTT.

The CDR3 DNA follows: TGCGCCAGCAGCCCAGGACAGGGGGCCTTTGATACGCAGTATTTT. Encoded protein: CASSPGQGAFDTQYF. The chain joins TRBV4-3 to TRBJ2-3; 11 bases fit TRBD1. V lost 4 bases and J lost 6; bases outside the gene matches: 6. CDR1 is LGHNA, CDR2 YSLEER, per germline. The CDR3 extends over 15 amino acids.

The table lists this clone with a few counts. The rearrangement uses TRBV19 and TRBJ2-5; D remains ambiguous. This CDR3 spans 13 amino acids. V was clipped by 5 bases and J by 4 bases, with 11 bases between them. The germline V gene encodes CDR1 LNHDA and CDR2 SQIVND (reference sequence). CDR3 sequence reads: CASSYQFRETQYF. CDR3 bases: TGTGCCAGTAGTTACCAGTTTCGAGAGACCCAGTACTTC. Looking up the rest from reference TRBV19 and TRBJ2-5 gives the full variable domain: DGGITQSPKYLFRKEGQNVTLSCEQNLNHDAMYWYRQDPGQGLRLIYYSQIVNDFQKGDIAEGYSVSREKKESFPLTVTSAQKNPTAFYLCASSYQFRETQYFGPGTRLLVL.

The rearrangement links TRBV6-5 to TRBJ2-3, with 8 bases aligning to TRBD2. CDR1 is MNHEY and CDR2 is SVGAGI in the germline V gene. The V and J ends lost 5 bases and 4 bases, in that order; junction bases with no gene match: 5. The CDR3 is 14 residues long. This CDR3 is CASSPAGGADTQYF. CDR3 DNA: TGTGCCAGCAGTCCCGCGGGGGGCGCAGATACGCAGTATTTT.

The table lists this clone with many counts. The chain links TRBV2 to TRBJ2-1; 7 bases line up with TRBD2. The CDR3 is 15 amino acids. V gave up 9 bases and J gave up 4 bases; unmatched junction bases: 12. The V gene's germline CDR1 is SNHLY and CDR2 FYNNEI. CDR3 region: CASVLGGGPYNEQFF. Written as DNA, the CDR3 is TGTGCCAGTGTGCTTGGGGGAGGGCCTTACAATGAGCAGTTCTTC.

This clone has at least ten counts. The rearrangement joins TRBV7-2 to TRBJ2-5; D uncertain. The CDR3 runs to 12 residues. V lost 5 bases, J lost 0 bases, and 4 bases lay in between. Germline V gene data show CDR1 as SGHTA and CDR2 as FQGNSA. CDR3 sequence: CASSAYQETQYF. CDR3 DNA sequence: TGTGCCAGCAGCGCGTACCAAGAGACCCAGTACTTC.

This clone was found a few times. The chain has TRBV28 and TRBJ2-5; TRBD1 is a possible D gene (6 bases). Per the germline V gene, CDR1 is MDHEN and CDR2 is SYDVKM. V was shortened by 6 bases and J by 7 bases, with 12 bases between the two germline ends. The CDR3 consists of 12 residues. The CDR3 here is CASSTGLATQYF. DNA for the CDR3: TGTGCCAGCAGCACAGGGTTAGCGACCCAGTACTTC. The full variable domain, in which reference TRBV28 and TRBJ2-5 provide the parts outside the CDR3, is DVKVTQSSRYLVKRTGEKVFLECVQDMDHENMFWYRQDPGLGLRLIYFSYDVKMKEKGDIPEGYSVSREKKERFSLILESASTNQTSMYLCASSTGLATQYFGPGTRLLVL.

V is TRBV5-4 and J is TRBJ2-5; 11 positions agree with TRBD2. In germline, CDR1 is SGHNT, CDR2 YYREEE (reference sequence). The ends lost 4 bases at V and 4 bases at J; junction bases unmatched: 12. The CDR3 extends over 17 amino acids. This CDR3 is CASSQGSGRALVETQYF. The DNA of the CDR3 is TGTGCCAGCAGCCAAGGTAGCGGGAGGGCCCTCGTAGAGACCCAGTACTTC.

The table lists this clone with a few counts. At one of its ends the junction is not consistent with the germline gene, which may arise from a read error. The J gene is TRBJ2-7, the V gene TRBV7-7, with 10 bases that match TRBD1. The germline V gene has CDR1 SSHAT and CDR2 FNYEAQ (reference sequence). CDR3 length: 15 residues. The CDR3 DNA is TGTGCTAGCAGCTTAGGGACAGGGGAAACCTACGAGCAGTACTTC. Encoded protein: CASSLGTGETYEQYF.

The chain couples TRBV6-5 to TRBJ2-5; 7 bases are shared with TRBD1. J was trimmed by 5 bases and V by 5 bases; bases with no gene match: 8. The CDR3 spans 14 residues. Per germline, CDR1 MNHEY and CDR2 SVGAGI. The CDR3 bases are TGTGCCAGCAGTCCTTTCGACAGGGTCGAGACCCAGTACTTC. Translation: CASSPFDRVETQYF.

This clone has a count of ten or more. The chain couples TRBV5-1 to TRBJ2-7; maybe TRBD2 (5 bases). The CDR3 length is 13 residues. The ends were cut back, 3 bases at V and 5 bases at J, with 12 bases in the middle. Germline lookup yields CDR1 SGHRS and CDR2 YFSETQ. The CDR3 DNA is TGCGCCAGCAGCTATGCCGGGGTCGACGAGCAGTACTTC. It encodes CASSYAGVDEQYF.

The chain combines TRBV4-3 with TRBJ2-1, with 12 bases lining up with TRBD2. Trimming removed 2 bases from V and 4 bases from J; junction bases left unmatched: 9. This CDR3 has 18 residues. Germline CDR1 LGHNA, CDR2 YSLEER. CDR3: CASSQNFLAGGLYNEQFF. Written as DNA, the CDR3 is TGCGCCAGCAGCCAAAACTTCCTAGCGGGAGGGCTTTACAATGAGCAGTTCTTC.

V is TRBV19 and J is TRBJ1-1; 7 bases align to TRBD1. The germline V gene has CDR1 LNHDA and CDR2 SQIVND (reference sequence). The V gene end was trimmed by 3 bases and the J gene end by 3 bases; junction bases not matched to a gene: 10. The CDR3 is made up of 16 amino acids. CDR3 loop: CASSMSGTETDTEAFF. For the CDR3, the DNA is TGTGCCAGTAGTATGTCGGGGACAGAAACTGACACTGAAGCTTTCTTT.

The table lists this clone with a few counts. The chain recombines TRBV4-2 with TRBJ2-1; 7 nucleotides line up with TRBD2. The V gene's germline CDR1 is LGHNA and CDR2 YNFKEQ. The CDR3 has 17 residues. J gave up 8 bases and V 3 bases, and 16 bases lay outside the gene matches. The CDR3 sequence is CASSHPLGQRGGDEQFF. The CDR3 bases are TGTGCCAGCAGCCATCCTCTAGGGCAGCGGGGAGGGGATGAGCAGTTCTTC.

This clone was seen repeatedly, ten times or more. The identical CDR3 is also encoded by other nucleotide sequences in the sample. The J gene is TRBJ2-3, the V gene TRBV5-4; 9 nucleotides align to TRBD2. The CDR3 is 15 amino acids. J lost 1 base, V lost 2 bases, and 2 bases had no gene match. CDR1 and CDR2 (germline): SGHNT, YYREEE (reference sequence). CDR3 nucleotide sequence: TGTGCCAGCAGCTTCCCTAGCGGGGGCACAGATACGCAGTATTTT. Its protein is CASSFPSGGTDTQYF.

This clone was counted only a few times. V gene TRBV10-3 combines with J gene TRBJ2-2; the D gene is possibly TRBD1 (6 bases). V lost 6 bases, J lost 4 bases, and 12 bases lay in between. Germline lookup yields CDR1 ENHRY and CDR2 SYGVKD. There are 14 residues in the CDR3. The CDR3 DNA reads as TGTGCCATCAGCACCACAGGGAGCACCGGGGAGCTGTTTTTT. Its translation: CAISTTGSTGELFF.

This clone was observed a few times. This sequence joins TRBV2 and TRBJ2-1; D possibly corresponds to TRBD2 (5 bases). Trimming took off 2 bases at V and 5 bases at J, with 13 bases between the two ends. CDR1 is SNHLY and CDR2 is FYNNEI in the germline V gene. The CDR3 runs to 15 residues. The chain's CDR3 is CASSELGVQNNEQFF. Written as DNA, the CDR3 is TGTGCCAGCAGTGAATTGGGAGTTCAGAACAATGAGCAGTTCTTC.

This clone was found a few times. The chain combines TRBV15 with TRBJ1-2, with 8 bases aligning to TRBD1. Germline V gene sequence: CDR1 LNHNV, CDR2 YYDKDF (reference sequence). The CDR3 runs to 13 residues. After removal of 2 bases from V and 4 bases from J, the junction contained 0 bases not matched to a gene. The CDR3 DNA sequence: TGTGCCACCAGCAGAACAGGGGGCTATGGCTACACCTTC. Translated, it gives CATSRTGGYGYTF. Complete variable domain (other parts from reference TRBV15 and TRBJ1-2): DAMVIQNPRYQVTQFGKPVTLSCSQTLNHNVMYWYQQKSSQAPKLLFHYYDKDFNNEADTPDNFQSRRPNTSFCFLDIRSPGLGDTAMYLCATSRTGGYGYTFGSGTRLTVV.

The rearrangement joins TRBV7-9 to TRBJ1-1; tentatively, D is TRBD1 (6 bases). This CDR3 is 17 amino acids long. V shed 4 bases and J shed 1 base, with 19 bases lying between them. Looked up from germline, CDR1 is SEHNR and CDR2 is FQNEAQ (reference sequence). This CDR3 reads CASSYRGGRPGNTEAFF. CDR3 bases: TGTGCCAGCAGCTATCGGGGGGGGCGGCCGGGGAACACTGAAGCTTTCTTT.

This clone appeared a few times. The chain carries TRBV19 and TRBJ1-5; 9 positions agree with TRBD1. The CDR3 runs 16 residues. CDR1 is LNHDA and CDR2 is SQIVND in the germline V gene (reference sequence). The V gene end was trimmed by 6 bases and the J gene end by 3 bases; junction bases not matched to a gene: 9. Here the CDR3 reads CASSPGGTGLNQPQHF. As DNA, the CDR3 is TGTGCCAGTAGCCCAGGGGGGACAGGGCTCAATCAGCCCCAGCATTTT.

This chain links TRBV28 with TRBJ2-7; 9 nucleotides line up with TRBD1. Germline lookup yields CDR1 MDHEN and CDR2 SYDVKM. The CDR3 is made up of 16 amino acids. Unmatched junction bases numbered 11, after V lost 4 bases and J lost 4 bases. The CDR3 is CASSYYRGTGKYEQYF. CDR3 nucleotides: TGTGCCAGCAGTTACTACCGTGGGACAGGGAAATACGAGCAGTACTTC. Supplemented by reference TRBV28 and TRBJ2-7, the full variable domain reads DVKVTQSSRYLVKRTGEKVFLECVQDMDHENMFWYRQDPGLGLRLIYFSYDVKMKEKGDIPEGYSVSREKKERFSLILESASTNQTSMYLCASSYYRGTGKYEQYFGPGTRLTVT.

This rearrangement joins TRBV2 to TRBJ2-4, with 9 bases aligning to TRBD2. V shed 2 bases and J 0 bases; nucleotides not matched to a gene: 2. This CDR3 is 16 amino acids long. The germline V gene encodes CDR1 SNHLY and CDR2 FYNNEI. Here the CDR3 reads CASSERLAVAKNIQYF. The CDR3 nucleotides read TGTGCCAGCAGTGAACGACTAGCGGTAGCCAAAAACATTCAGTACTTC.

This clone was counted between two and nine times. The gene calls are TRBV7-2 and TRBJ2-7; D gene ambiguous. V gave up 5 bases and J gave up 3 bases, with 11 bases separating them. Germline CDR1 SGHTA, CDR2 FQGNSA. This CDR3 is built from 13 residues. For the CDR3, the DNA is TGTGCCAGCAGCCCGCGTGAGGACTACGAGCAGTACTTC. Translation: CASSPREDYEQYF. Combining the CDR3 with reference TRBV7-2 and TRBJ2-7 gives the whole variable domain GAGVSQSPSNKVTEKGKDVELRCDPISGHTALYWYRQSLGQGLEFLIYFQGNSAPDKSGLPSDRFSAERTGGSVSTLTIQRTQQEDSAVYLCASSPREDYEQYFGPGTRLTVT.

In its sample, this clone was seen a few times. J is TRBJ2-1 and V is TRBV25-1, with TRBD2 matching over 9 bases. Per the germline V gene, CDR1 is MGHDK and CDR2 is SYGVNS. CDR3 size: 16 residues. V shed 1 base and J 4 bases; nucleotides not matched to a gene: 5. CDR3 region: CASSESTSGLYNEQFF. CDR3 coding DNA: TGTGCCAGCAGTGAATCAACTAGCGGGCTGTACAATGAGCAGTTCTTC.

The sample holds many counts of this clone. The V and J genes are TRBV9 and TRBJ2-7, with TRBD1 identical over 8 bases. Germline V gene data show CDR1 as SGDLS and CDR2 as YYNGEE. The CDR3 runs to 15 residues. The V gene end was trimmed by 4 bases and the J gene end by 4 bases; junction bases not matched to a gene: 10. The CDR3 nucleotides read TGTGCCAGCAGCCCTAGCTCCAGGGGGCGGTACGAGCAGTACTTC. It codes for CASSPSSRGRYEQYF.